This TCR beta chain emerged from a study of PD-1 blockade in classical Hodgkin lymphoma. Turning to the study itself: Treatment was intravenous nivolumab, 3 mg/kg every 2 weeks, until progression.

The patients all showed relapse after autologous stem cell transplantation, while their brentuximab vedotin exposure varied. CDR3 length equals 14 residues. Trimming stripped 2 bases from V and 4 bases from J, with 12 bases between. The germline V gene has CDR1 SGHDT and CDR2 YYEEEE. Whole-study results and caveats: Baseline diversity in complete responders resembled that of newly diagnosed patients.

As concerns this clone: Its target is not known.

Clones were sequenced by immunoSEQ multiplex PCR, and TCRdb holds only the in-frame ones, with some missing. Of more than 85,000 clones listed, about nine tenths are singletons. The input for sequencing was peripheral blood mononuclear cells (PBMCs), taken before the second cycle of nivolumab. This TCR came from a human donor with classical Hodgkin lymphoma. The chain uses TRBV5-6 and TRBJ1-2, with D perhaps matching TRBD1 (5 bases). CDR3 DNA sequence: TGTGCCAGCAGCTTCTGGGGCTCCGGCTATGGCTACACCTTC. Protein product: CASSFWGSGYGYTF.